The entry below describes one TCR beta chain. Its antigen is not known. PCR amplification relied on 60 Vbeta primers (plus 13 Jbeta primers). In the original workflow: The count from a later analysis was 60 million to 85 million unique TCR beta chains, some 12 million of them shared. Profiled with immunoSEQ multiplex PCR; TCRdb holds only in-frame clones, not every one. V and J calls and clone size are copied from that table; D and trimming were computed from the DNA. This sample has 200,000 to 250,000 clones, with approximately 70% found just once. This specimen belongs to a study of cytomegalovirus exposure and HLA in healthy donors. Study-wide results and limits: A missense DCLRE1C variant was associated with V- and J-gene trimming of TCR beta chains in a later analysis, and an independent cohort replicated the association.

Germline CDR1 is MNHNY and CDR2 is SVGAGI (reference sequence). CDR3 length: 14 residues. The TCR was taken from a woman in her 30s in good health and CMV-seronegative. The sequencing sample was made of PBMCs. The rearrangement joins TRBV6-6 to TRBJ2-5; 10 bases match TRBD2. The J call may be faulty, since TRBJ2-7 better matches the DNA end. The chain's CDR3 is CASSRAGGPNEQYF. The CDR3, as DNA: TGTGCCAGCAGTAGAGCGGGGGGGCCTAACGAGCAGTACTTC.